The 3 T cell receptor beta chains below all came from one sample that was sequenced in a study of blood T cell repertoires in COVID-19. Data came from immunoSEQ multiplex PCR; TCRdb stores just in-frame clones and leaves some out. The sample contains fewer than 250,000 clones, around 90% of which appear only once. Sequences were obtained from PBMCs or T cells enriched from blood (not recorded which). These receptor sequences come from a woman aged 25 to 39 with acute COVID-19.

V usage is TRBV28 and J usage is TRBJ1-3; possible D gene TRBD1, 5 bases. Germline CDR1 reads MDHEN; CDR2 reads SYDVKM. The CDR3 has 15 amino acids. Trimming took 5 bases from V and 4 from J, leaving 15 bases between them. CDR3 bases: TGTGCCAGCAGTCCCCCGGCAGGGAAAGGAAACACCATATATTTT. The encoded protein is CASSPPAGKGNTIYF.

This rearrangement joins TRBV27 to TRBJ2-5; 7 nucleotides match TRBD2. V dropped 5 bases and J dropped 4; count of bases not matched to a gene: 10. The CDR3 totals 15 residues. CDR1 is MNHEY and CDR2 is SMNVEV in the germline V gene (reference sequence). The CDR3 is CASSVPREARETQYF. In nucleotides, the CDR3 is TGTGCCAGCAGTGTTCCTCGGGAGGCCAGAGAGACCCAGTACTTC.

The genes are TRBV4-1 and TRBJ1-1; 8 nucleotides align to TRBD1. CDR1 MGHRA and CDR2 YSYEKL come from the germline V gene. The CDR3 runs 17 residues. After removal of 0 bases from V and 1 base from J, the junction contained 7 bases not matched to a gene. The CDR3 nucleotides read TGCGCCAGCAGCCAAGAACAGGGGGGGGAAAGGAACACTGAAGCTTTCTTT. Its protein is CASSQEQGGERNTEAFF.